The rows below give T cell receptor beta chains drawn from one sample of a study of regulatory T cells in long-lasting Graves disease. TCRdb passed the multiplex PCR reads through MiXCR, listing each CDR3 protein once. The profile shows 700,000 or so distinct CDR3 sequences, 30% of them singletons. Sequenced material: peripheral blood mononuclear cells (PBMCs), taken when the disease was refractory, from a patient treated with antithyroid drugs. The receptors derive from a female donor with Graves disease. Both conserved end residues are part of each CDR3. The D gene is left open where the match is weak. Only some rows state a clone size, as once, few, many or a class for expanded clones.

clone_size	d_call	j_call	v_call	cdr3_nt	cdr3_aa
NA	NA	TRBJ2-4	TRBV3-1	TGTGCCAGCAACCATCGGCGGAAACCTCAGTACTTC	CASNHRRKPQYF
few	NA	TRBJ1-6	TRBV3-1	TGTGCCAGCAGCCAGGGCGCAGGGATAATTTCACCCCTCCACTTT	CASSQGAGIISPLHF
NA	NA	TRBJ2-7	TRBV10-3	TGTGCCATCAAAAGCACAAGGGACCTCTACGAGCAGTACTTC	CAIKSTRDLYEQYF
NA	NA	TRBJ2-3	TRBV7-2	TGTGCCAGCAGCGCGCCCGACAGGATGGTGCTAACAGATACGCAGTATTTT	CASSAPDRMVLTDTQYF
NA	NA	TRBJ1-1	TRBV3-1	TGTGCCAGCAGCCTGGGGGGGGTCCCGAACATTGAAGCTTTCTTT	CASSLGGVPNIEAFF
NA	TRBD2	TRBJ2-7	TRBV12-3/TRBV12-4	TGTGCCAGCAGTCCTCCCGGCGGGAGGGGGGGCTACGAGCAGTACTTC	CASSPPGGRGGYEQYF
few	TRBD1	TRBJ1-5	TRBV29-1	TGCAGCGTTCTGACAGGGATGGGGAGCAATCAGCCCCAGCATTTT	CSVLTGMGSNQPQHF
NA	NA	TRBJ1-1	TRBV12-3/TRBV12-4	TGTGCCAGCAGGAAGGACAGTTTCGGGGGTGAAGCTTTCTTT	CASRKDSFGGEAFF
NA	NA	TRBJ2-3	TRBV6-2/TRBV6-3	TGTGCCAGCAGTTACGCCGGGGGGCGGAGTACGCAGTATTTT	CASSYAGGRSTQYF
NA	NA	TRBJ1-2	TRBV29-1	TGCAGCGCAACGTTCCCCAGGGATGGCTACACCTTC	CSATFPRDGYTF
NA	NA	TRBJ1-5	TRBV20-1	TGCAGTGCTAACGCCCATGGAGGCGGTCAGCCCCAGCATTTT	CSANAHGGGQPQHF
NA	NA	TRBJ2-7	TRBV5-1	TGCGCCAGCAGCGACCGGACAGACTCCTACGAGCAGTACTTC	CASSDRTDSYEQYF
NA	NA	TRBJ2-7	TRBV5-1	TGCGCCAGCAGCTTGGAACTTCTGGGGCAAGGATACGAGCAGTACTTC	CASSLELLGQGYEQYF
NA	NA	TRBJ2-1	TRBV7-2	TGTGCCAGCAGACCCCCGGGCAATGAGCAGTTCTTC	CASRPPGNEQFF
many	NA	TRBJ1-6	TRBV2	TGTGCCAGCAGTGAAGAGGGGTATAATTCACCCCTCCACTTT	CASSEEGYNSPLHF
many	NA	TRBJ1-2	TRBV28	TGTGCCAGCAGCTTATCCGCTAACTATGGCTACACCTTC	CASSLSANYGYTF
NA	NA	TRBJ1-4	TRBV19	TGTGCCAGTACCAAGGATGCAACTAATGAAAAACTGTTTTTT	CASTKDATNEKLFF
many	NA	TRBJ2-7	TRBV28	TGTGCCAGCAGTCCTCCCGATTTGTACTCCTACGAGCAGTACTTC	CASSPPDLYSYEQYF
NA	NA	TRBJ2-5	TRBV20-1	TGCAGTGCTGCCCCGAGTGGTGGCAGGGGAGAGACCCAGTACTTC	CSAAPSGGRGETQYF
NA	NA	TRBJ1-3	TRBV2	TGTGCCAGCAGTGAAACACCCATGCAGGGAAACACCATATATTTT	CASSETPMQGNTIYF
few	NA	TRBJ1-1	TRBV11-2	TGTGCCAGCACCCAACCTTGGTGGAGCCATAAGGTGAACACTGAAGCTTTCTTT	CASTQPWWSHKVNTEAFF
NA	TRBD1	TRBJ1-5	TRBV3-1	TGTGCCAGCAGCTACGGGACAGGGAATAGCAATCAGCCCCAGCATTTT	CASSYGTGNSNQPQHF
NA	NA	TRBJ2-3	TRBV25-1	TGTGCCAGCATGAGCGGATCAAGCACAGATACGCAGTATTTT	CASMSGSSTDTQYF
many	NA	TRBJ1-2	TRBV2	TGTGCCAGCAGTGAGGGACTTCATGGCTACACCTTC	CASSEGLHGYTF
NA	NA	TRBJ2-2	TRBV20-1	TGCAGTGCTTCGCAAAGTGGGGGTACCGGGGAGCTGTTTTTT	CSASQSGGTGELFF
NA	NA	TRBJ2-5	TRBV6-1	TGTGCCAGCAGTCGACGACAGGCTAAGTACCAAGAGACCCAGTACTTC	CASSRRQAKYQETQYF
NA	NA	TRBJ1-4	TRBV15	TGTGCCACCAGCAGGTTGGAGGGAAAACTGTTTTTT	CATSRLEGKLFF
few	NA	TRBJ1-2	TRBV19	TGTGCCAGCCGGGGTTCTTATGGCTACACCTTC	CASRGSYGYTF
NA	NA	TRBJ2-5	TRBV5-1	TGCGCCAGCAGCTTGGCGGGTCGGAGAGGGGAGACCCAGTACTTC	CASSLAGRRGETQYF
NA	TRBD2	TRBJ2-3	TRBV11-2	TGTGCCAGCAGCCTGACTAGCGGGAGTCCCACAGATACGCAGTATTTT	CASSLTSGSPTDTQYF
many	NA	TRBJ1-3	TRBV2	TGTGCCAGCAGTGAAATCGGGGATTCTGGAAACACCATATATTTT	CASSEIGDSGNTIYF
NA	NA	TRBJ1-6	TRBV7-9	TGTGCCAGCAGCTCGGGACATATTAATTCACCCCTCCACTTT	CASSSGHINSPLHF
few	NA	TRBJ2-7	TRBV12-5	TGTGCTAGTGGTTTGGTATGGTACGAGCAGTACTTC	CASGLVWYEQYF
NA	TRBD1	TRBJ1-2	TRBV12-3/TRBV12-4	TGTGCCAGCAGTTTTGGGGGGACAGGCGGGTTGTTCTATGGCTACACCTTC	CASSFGGTGGLFYGYTF
NA	NA	TRBJ2-7	TRBV6-2/TRBV6-3	TGTGCCAGCGGACGGGCGGGGGAGCAGTACTTC	CASGRAGEQYF
few	TRBD2	TRBJ2-2	TRBV9	TGTGCCAGCACCTCAAAGGGACTAGCGGGAGGGGGCACCGGGGAGCTGTTTTTT	CASTSKGLAGGGTGELFF
many	TRBD1	TRBJ1-1	TRBV27	TGTGCCAGCAGTCTTAGGGGGCGCAGGGGGCGCTCCGGGAGGGAGAACACTGAAGCTTTCTTT	CASSLRGRRGRSGRENTEAFF
NA	NA	TRBJ2-7	TRBV30	TGTGCCTGGAGTCCCAGGGCGACCTACGAGCAGTACTTC	CAWSPRATYEQYF
few	NA	TRBJ2-1	TRBV7-9	TGTGCCAGCAGCGCCGAGTTCGGGCAGTTCTTC	CASSAEFGQFF
many	NA	TRBJ1-2	TRBV7-8	TGTGCCAGCAGCACCACCATCACAGGGAAACAGGCTTATGGCTACACCTTC	CASSTTITGKQAYGYTF
few	TRBD1	TRBJ1-6	TRBV20-1	TGCAGTGCTAGGGCAGGGGGCTCCTATAATTCACCCCTCCACTTT	CSARAGGSYNSPLHF
many	NA	TRBJ1-6	TRBV28	TGTGCCAGCAGTTTTCGCCAGGGCAATTCACCCCTCCACTTT	CASSFRQGNSPLHF
NA	NA	TRBJ1-2	TRBV27	TGTGCCAGCAGGCAGGTGGGGAATAACTATGGCTACACCTTC	CASRQVGNNYGYTF
few	NA	TRBJ1-3	TRBV6-5	TGTGCCAGCAGTTCGACGTTCTACTCTGGAAACACCATATATTTT	CASSSTFYSGNTIYF
NA	NA	TRBJ1-1	TRBV30	TGTGCCTGGAGTGTACGATCAGGGGCTAACACTGAAGCTTTCTTT	CAWSVRSGANTEAFF
NA	TRBD2	TRBJ2-7	TRBV20-1	TGCAGTGCCAACCGAATGACTAGCGGGGACTCCTACGAGCAGTACTTC	CSANRMTSGDSYEQYF
NA	NA	TRBJ2-7	TRBV15	TGTGCCACCAGCAGAGATTTTACCGATTCCTACGAGCAGTACTTC	CATSRDFTDSYEQYF
many	NA	TRBJ2-5	TRBV11-1	TGTGCCAGCAGCTTGGACACCAACCAAGAGACCCAGTACTTC	CASSLDTNQETQYF
few	NA	TRBJ2-2	TRBV6-1	TGTGCCAGCAGGTTGACAGGGAACACCGGGGAGCTGTTTTTT	CASRLTGNTGELFF
NA	TRBD1	TRBJ1-2	TRBV6-1	TGTGCCAGCAGACAGGGGACGTCGGAAAACTATGGCTACACCTTC	CASRQGTSENYGYTF
NA	TRBD2	TRBJ2-7	TRBV6-5	TGTGCCAGCAGTTACTCGAGTAGCGGGAGTTACGAGCAGTACTTC	CASSYSSSGSYEQYF